This entry concerns a single TCR beta chain. Its specific antigen is unknown. No base qualities exist here, and no much larger clone lies one base off it. Genomic DNA was extracted from sorted cells for sequencing of the TCRbeta CDR3 region. TCRbeta CDR3 regions were sequenced using the immunoSEQ Assay. The source is immuneACCESS, and TCRdb retained only in-frame sequences with V and J called. Part of the clones is not carried over; for the studies checked, unresolved V genes explain less than half of this, and the remainder is unexplained. Across this sample there are about 84,000 clones, with 75% to 90% seen only once. Of the sample, 0.19% falls within the top ten clones. This entry comes from a study of OX40 agonist ivuxolimab in advanced cancers. About the investigation overall: Ivuxolimab was a fully human IgG2 agonistic monoclonal antibody targeting the costimulatory receptor OX40 (CD134). Intravenous ivuxolimab was administered to patients every 2 weeks at six dose levels: 0.01, 0.1, 0.3, 1.5, 3 and 10 mg/kg. Of the roughly 51 patients in dose escalation, about 20 had hepatocellular carcinoma, about 15 had melanoma, 9 had renal cell carcinoma and 9 had head and neck cancer. In the dose-escalation cohort, approximately 80% of patients were male, and the mean age was 60 years with a range of roughly 20 to 85. Prior anti-PD-1, anti-PD-L1 or anti-CTLA-4 therapy was permitted, and checkpoint inhibitors had been received by about 36% of dose-escalation patients. Partial responses occurred in three dose-escalation patients, of whom one had hepatocellular carcinoma and two had cutaneous melanoma. The purpose of peripheral TCRbeta sequencing was to test whether ivuxolimab changed TCR sequence diversity and led to clonal T-cell expansion. The paper describes the monotherapy dose-escalation part (N of about 55 patients) of the phase I trial of ivuxolimab.

For CDR1 and CDR2, the germline V gene (reference sequence) lists SEHNR and FQNEAQ. The junction shows trimming of 5 bases on V and 2 bases on J, plus 16 bases between the germline ends. The CDR3 measures 15 amino acids from cysteine to phenylalanine. Only CDR3 DNA remains: 45 bases, in frame from the first base. General conclusions and limits of the study: At doses from 0.1 to 3.0 mg/kg, clonal expansion was seen in both CD4+ and CD8+ blood T cells between baseline and week 6. The antigen specificity of the peripheral T cells that underwent clonal expansion was not determined. In partial responders in the 0.1-3.0 mg/kg groups, normalized peripheral clonal expansion was found to be among the lowest, especially among CD8+ T cells. Low levels of normalized T-cell clonal expansion were also seen in some patients who did not respond. After ivuxolimab, CD8+ T cells had more expanded clones than CD4+ T cells on average.

Patients with a history of autoimmune disease or receiving systemic immunosuppression were excluded from the trial. Peripheral blood for TCR sequencing was drawn from every dose cohort at baseline, at cycle 4 day 1 and at cycle 7 day 1. The samples were drawn from a first-in-human, open-label, multicenter phase I dose-escalation trial of ivuxolimab. Adults with locally advanced or metastatic head and neck squamous cell, hepatocellular, melanoma or renal cell carcinoma were enrolled in the trial. Before TCR sequencing, CD4+ and CD8+ T cells were separately sorted from peripheral blood. This TCR was sampled from an adult with an advanced solid tumor such as melanoma, head and neck, liver or kidney cancer. The V and J segments used are TRBV7-9 and TRBJ2-7; the D gene is unclear. The source material was CD4+ or CD8+ T cells sorted from blood, sampled in a trial of the OX40 agonist ivuxolimab. The CDR3 region has the sequence CASSPRAGTPYEQYF. The bases read TGTGCCAGCAGCCCCCGGGCAGGCACACCCTACGAGCAGTACTTC.